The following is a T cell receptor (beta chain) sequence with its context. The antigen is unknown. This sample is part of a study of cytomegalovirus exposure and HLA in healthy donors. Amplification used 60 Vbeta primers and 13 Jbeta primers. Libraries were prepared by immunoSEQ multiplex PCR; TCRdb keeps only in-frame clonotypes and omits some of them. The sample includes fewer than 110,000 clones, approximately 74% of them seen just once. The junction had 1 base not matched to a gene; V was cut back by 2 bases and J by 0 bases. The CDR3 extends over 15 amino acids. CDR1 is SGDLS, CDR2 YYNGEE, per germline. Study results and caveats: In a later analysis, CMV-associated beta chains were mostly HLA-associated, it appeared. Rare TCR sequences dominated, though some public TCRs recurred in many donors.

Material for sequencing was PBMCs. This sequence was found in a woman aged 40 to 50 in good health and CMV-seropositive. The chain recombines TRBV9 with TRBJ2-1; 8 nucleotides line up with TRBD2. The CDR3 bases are TGTGCCAGCAGCGTTAGCGGGGCCTCCTACAATGAGCAGTTCTTC. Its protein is CASSVSGASYNEQFF.